Listed here are 9 T cell receptor beta chains from one sample, sequenced in a study of cytomegalovirus exposure and HLA in healthy donors (dated by TCRdb to between 2016 and 2019). Library method: the immunoSEQ multiplex PCR assay. TCRdb re-hosts the immuneACCESS table, in-frame sequences only. Its copies lack some clones; in the studies checked, an unresolved V gene accounts for under half of them, and the cause for the rest is not known. The sample table contains 250,000 to 400,000 clones; only one count was recorded for 70% to 90% of them. Around 0.91% of the sample comes from the top ten. What was sequenced was PBMCs. These receptors originate from a man aged 25-40 years in good health and CMV-seronegative.

The chain combines TRBV6-6 with TRBJ2-5, with 11 bases identical to TRBD1. CDR3 length: 15 residues. V was clipped by 5 bases and J by 4 bases; unmatched bases: 6. Germline V CDR1 and CDR2: MNHNY, SVGAGI (reference sequence). The CDR3 region is CASSLSGQGGETQYF. CDR3 nucleotides: TGTGCCAGCAGTCTCTCGGGACAGGGGGGAGAGACCCAGTACTTC.

The chain is built from TRBV5-1 and TRBJ1-2, with TRBD1 identical over 8 bases. J gave up 0 bases and V 4 bases, and 8 bases lay outside the gene matches. Germline CDR1 is SGHRS and CDR2 is YFSETQ. CDR3 size: 16 residues. The CDR3, as DNA: TGCGCCAGCAGCCAGAATGGACAGGGACCTAACTATGGCTACACCTTC. Amino acid sequence: CASSQNGQGPNYGYTF.

This clone came up once. The chain is built from TRBV12-2 and TRBJ2-2; the table's D call TRBD2 went unverified against the DNA. TRBV12-2 counts as a pseudogene. This CDR3 is 19 amino acids long. CDR3 region: CASRPLRASGGAMTGELFF. As DNA, the CDR3 is TGTGCAAGTCGCCCCCTGAGGGCTAGCGGGGGGGCAATGACCGGGGAGCTGTTTTTT.

The chain has TRBV30 and TRBJ2-1, with TRBD2 identical over 12 bases. CDR1 and CDR2 (germline): GTSNPN, SVGIG (reference sequence). The CDR3 extends over 15 amino acids. V lost 2 bases to trimming and J lost 6 bases; unmatched junction nucleotides: 5. The DNA of the CDR3 is TGTGCCTGGAGTCCGCTAGCGGGGGGGCGCAATGAGCAGTTCTTC. This codes for CAWSPLAGGRNEQFF.

The chain recombines TRBV19 with TRBJ1-2, with a possible D match to TRBD1 (6 bases). Germline CDR1 reads LNHDA; CDR2 reads SQIVND (reference sequence). The CDR3 has 14 amino acids. With 4 bases removed from V and 6 bases from J, the gap between germline ends came to 15 bases. CDR3 bases: TGTGCCAGTAGTAAGACAGGCGGAAAGGATGGCTACACCTTC. Translated: CASSKTGGKDGYTF.

The chain couples TRBV7-2 to TRBJ2-5, with a tentative D call TRBD2 (5 bases). This CDR3 is 14 amino acids long. Trimming took off 3 bases at V and 5 bases at J, with 13 bases between the two ends. Looked up from germline, CDR1 is SGHTA and CDR2 is FQGNSA. CDR3 sequence: CASSLGTSWETQYF. The CDR3 DNA is TGTGCCAGCAGCTTGGGTACTAGTTGGGAGACCCAGTACTTC.

The chain links TRBV5-1 to TRBJ1-4; D remains ambiguous. The CDR3 is 18 amino acids. Germline assignment: CDR1 SGHRS and CDR2 YFSETQ. The V end lost 0 bases, the J end lost 0 bases, and 15 bases lay between the germline ends. CDR3 sequence reads: CASSLGPPRGTTNEKLFF. CDR3 coding DNA: TGCGCCAGCAGCTTGGGCCCCCCCCGGGGTACAACTAATGAAAAACTGTTTTTT.

The chain couples TRBV6-5 to TRBJ2-5; 8 positions match TRBD1. Per the germline V gene, CDR1 is MNHEY and CDR2 is SVGAGI. CDR3 size: 14 residues. V shed 5 bases, J shed 5 bases, and the junction held 7 bases outside the gene matches. In nucleotides, the CDR3 is TGTGCCAGCAGTGGGGCAGGGGGCAGGGAGACCCAGTACTTC. It is translated as CASSGAGGRETQYF.

The chain couples TRBV6-6 to TRBJ2-1, with 8 bases that match TRBD2. The CDR3 is made up of 15 amino acids. Trimming cost V 2 bases and J 0 bases; bases outside gene matches: 0. CDR1 is MNHNY, CDR2 SVGAGI, per germline (reference sequence). The CDR3 DNA is TGTGCCAGCAGTTACAGCGGGGGCTCCTACAATGAGCAGTTCTTC. It codes for CASSYSGGSYNEQFF.